This T cell receptor (beta chain) was profiled in a study of T-cell reconstitution after alpha-beta-depleted transplantation in children. Points from the study as a whole: After transplant, high TCRbeta diversity at day 60 in some patients arose from surviving recipient T cells and thymic progenitors. Alpha-beta T cells about two months after transplant reportedly derived from several hundred expanded graft clones.

Only a few counts were recorded for this clonotype. The antigen remains undetermined. CDR1 and CDR2 (germline): SGDLS, YYNGEE. The CDR3 contains 15 residues. J lost 2 bases, V lost 3 bases, and 4 bases had no gene match. Unique molecular identifiers were incorporated when the TCRbeta library was constructed. MiXCR, run by TCRdb on the PCR reads, gives a single entry per CDR3 protein. The sample yields fewer than 250,000 distinct CDR3 sequences, under 20% seen once. Sample: PBMCs, mostly from graft donor cells, taken 360 days after TCRalphabeta/CD19-depleted stem cell transplant. The TCR originated in a male patient between 2 and 15 years old who had a stem cell transplant for acute lymphoblastic leukemia, so the T cells may come from the graft donor. The V and J genes are TRBV9 and TRBJ2-1; TRBD2 matches 8 bases. The CDR3 bases are TGTGCCAGCAGCGCGCGGGGGGAGGCCTACAATGAGCAGTTCTTC. Protein product: CASSARGEAYNEQFF.